A single sample is the source of the 10 T cell receptor beta chains below, sequenced in a study of vaccination effects on CD4 cells after COVID-19. No cognate antigen is known for these TCRs. Ahead of sequencing, the ViraFEST assay grew antigen-specific CD4+ T cells using viral peptide pools. Isolation of CD4+ T cells took place after around 10 days of culture. Either the mRNA-1273 or the BNT162b2 vaccine was given to participants as two doses. Profiling relied on immunoSEQ multiplex PCR, and the TCRdb table lists in-frame clones only, not all of them. The sample includes 15,000 to 20,000 clones, about 80% of them seen just once. Sequences were derived from CD4+ T cells from PBMCs cultured with HCoV-NL63 spike peptides, sampled after COVID-19 vaccination. The receptor set was obtained from a human donor who received a COVID-19 vaccine.

This chain links TRBV28 with TRBJ2-5; 9 bases map to TRBD2. The CDR3 is 14 residues long. With 5 bases clipped from V and 5 bases from J, the junction kept 6 bases outside the gene matches. From germline, CDR1 is MDHEN and CDR2 SYDVKM. Here the CDR3 reads CASSRAGGAETQYF. The CDR3 region has the DNA TGTGCCAGCAGTCGGGCGGGAGGGGCGGAGACCCAGTACTTC.

V gene TRBV12-5 combines with J gene TRBJ1-1; possible D gene TRBD1, 5 bases. This CDR3 spans 17 amino acids. Germline loops: CDR1 LGHNT, CDR2 FRNRAP. Trimming removed 1 base at V and 2 bases at J, with 17 bases between. CDR3 in amino acids: CASGLAQKGHFNTEAFF. DNA for the CDR3: TGTGCTAGTGGTTTGGCCCAGAAAGGACACTTCAACACTGAAGCTTTCTTT.

This chain connects TRBV5-6 to TRBJ1-2; possible D gene TRBD1, 6 bases. CDR1 and CDR2 (germline): SGHDT, YYEEEE. This CDR3 region has 16 residues. The germline V and J ends were trimmed by 0 bases and 1 base, with 13 bases remaining between them. Here the CDR3 DNA reads TGTGCCAGCAGCTTGGAGGGGACACCAGATAACTATGGCTACACCTTC. Translated, it gives CASSLEGTPDNYGYTF.

This chain links TRBV5-1 with TRBJ2-1; D is perhaps TRBD1 or TRBD2 (5 bases each). The CDR3 length is 15 residues. The germline V and J ends were trimmed by 1 base and 2 bases, with 10 bases remaining between them. Germline V CDR1 and CDR2: SGHRS, YFSETQ. CDR3 sequence: CASSLKWDPYNEQFF. CDR3 nucleotides: TGCGCCAGCAGCTTGAAGTGGGACCCCTACAATGAGCAGTTCTTC.

V and J are TRBV5-1 and TRBJ2-3; 9 bases are a match to TRBD2. The junction had 6 bases not matched to a gene; V was cut back by 5 bases and J by 5 bases. Germline-derived CDR1 and CDR2 are SGHRS and YFSETQ. This CDR3 has 14 residues. The CDR3 nucleotides read TGCGCCAGCAGGGTGGCGGGAGGGAGAGATACGCAGTATTTT. It translates to CASRVAGGRDTQYF.

The chain links TRBV2 to TRBJ1-5, with D possibly being TRBD1 (5 bases). Trimming pared 4 bases from V and 6 bases from J, leaving 16 bases between. Germline loops: CDR1 SNHLY, CDR2 FYNNEI. The CDR3 covers 15 residues. The CDR3 sequence: CASSGGAAGGQPQHF. The CDR3, as DNA: TGTGCCAGCAGTGGAGGGGCGGCGGGGGGTCAGCCCCAGCATTTT.

The chain combines TRBV7-8 with TRBJ2-2; 12 bases align to TRBD1. Germline lookup yields CDR1 SGHVS and CDR2 FQNEAQ. The trim removed 7 bases at V and 4 bases at J, leaving 7 bases unmatched. The CDR3 is 16 amino acids. In nucleotides, the CDR3 is TGTGCCAGCACCCCCCGGGGACAGGGGGCCACCGGGGAGCTGTTTTTT. This codes for CASTPRGQGATGELFF.

The V call is TRBV5-8, the J call TRBJ2-7; D gene uncertain. The CDR3 runs to 13 residues. Germline V lookup: CDR1 SGHTS, CDR2 YDEGEE. The ends were cut back, 1 base at V and 3 bases at J, with 8 bases in the middle. The CDR3 loop reads CASSLKQVYEQYF. The CDR3 DNA is TGTGCCAGCAGCTTGAAGCAGGTCTACGAGCAGTACTTC.

The rearrangement uses TRBV28 and TRBJ2-2; the D gene is possibly TRBD1 (5 bases). Germline CDR1 is MDHEN and CDR2 is SYDVKM. V was trimmed by 3 bases and J by 0 bases, leaving 26 bases between them. The CDR3 extends over 21 amino acids. CDR3 in DNA: TGTGCCAGCAGTTTTAAATGGGGCAGTTCTTTCGAAGAGACGAACACCGGGGAGCTGTTTTTT. Protein product: CASSFKWGSSFEETNTGELFF.

The chain uses TRBV6-5 and TRBJ2-5, with D possibly called TRBD1 or TRBD2 (5 bases each). Trimming pared 4 bases from V and 5 bases from J, leaving 11 bases between. Germline assignment: CDR1 MNHEY and CDR2 SVGAGI. This CDR3 is built from 13 residues. Here the CDR3 reads CASSWGPRETQYF. The CDR3, as DNA: TGTGCCAGCAGTTGGGGACCGAGGGAGACCCAGTACTTC.